This T cell receptor beta chain is from a study of shared clonotypes between healthy human individuals. The wider study: Contributing individuals were two females and three males aged 18 to 49. The study, taken as a whole, reports: Relative to clonotypes present in all four donors, those not shared had lower generation probabilities. Represented diversity (both genetic and exposure-history) was limited by the small number of donors.

The CDR3 is 15 residues long. V was trimmed by 4 bases and J by 0 bases, leaving 12 bases between them. Germline CDR1 is SGHVS and CDR2 is FQNEAQ. Clones were sequenced by immunoSEQ multiplex PCR, and TCRdb holds only the in-frame ones, with some missing. Of approximately 810,000 clones in the sample, nearly 95% were seen once. The naive CD8 subset, CD45RO-negative cells positively selected for CCR7, excluded terminally differentiated effector memory CD45RA+ cells. All donors were Caucasian adults living in Nashville, Tennessee. As for this clone: No antigen is known for it.

The origin of this receptor is a man aged 30 to 39 in good health. This chain links TRBV7-8 with TRBJ1-1; D remains ambiguous. The sample taken for sequencing was naive CD8+ T cells sorted from blood. The CDR3 sequence: CASSSLRDLNTEAFF. In DNA, the CDR3 is TGTGCCAGCAGCTCCCTCCGGGATCTGAACACTGAAGCTTTCTTT.